This TCR beta chain was identified in a study of CD8 T cells in Susac syndrome. The germline CDR1 and CDR2 sequences are SGHRS and YFSETQ. V lost 0 bases to trimming and J lost 5 bases, with 12 bases between them. The CDR3 consists of 14 residues. This clonotype was detected only once. Reverse transcription of about 0.45 to 1 ug RNA was carried out with random hexamers. TCRdb ran MiXCR on the immunoSEQ multiplex PCR reads and lists one entry per CDR3 protein. Of some 190,000 distinct CDR3 sequences listed, approximately 94% are singletons. Material for sequencing was CD4+ T cells from PBMCs. The sequence came from a human donor with Susac syndrome. The chain joins TRBV5-1 to TRBJ2-7, with D perhaps TRBD1 or TRBD2 (6 bases each). The CDR3 DNA reads as TGCGCCAGCAGCTTGGGGGGGGCTGCGGACGAGCAGTACTTC. Residues: CASSLGGAADEQYF. Full variable domain (missing parts from reference TRBV5-1 and TRBJ2-7): KAGVTQTPRYLIKTRGQQVTLSCSPISGHRSVSWYQQTPGQGLQFLFEYFSETQRNKGNFPGRFSGRQFSNSRSEMNVSTLELGDSALYLCASSLGGAADEQYFGPGTRLTVT.